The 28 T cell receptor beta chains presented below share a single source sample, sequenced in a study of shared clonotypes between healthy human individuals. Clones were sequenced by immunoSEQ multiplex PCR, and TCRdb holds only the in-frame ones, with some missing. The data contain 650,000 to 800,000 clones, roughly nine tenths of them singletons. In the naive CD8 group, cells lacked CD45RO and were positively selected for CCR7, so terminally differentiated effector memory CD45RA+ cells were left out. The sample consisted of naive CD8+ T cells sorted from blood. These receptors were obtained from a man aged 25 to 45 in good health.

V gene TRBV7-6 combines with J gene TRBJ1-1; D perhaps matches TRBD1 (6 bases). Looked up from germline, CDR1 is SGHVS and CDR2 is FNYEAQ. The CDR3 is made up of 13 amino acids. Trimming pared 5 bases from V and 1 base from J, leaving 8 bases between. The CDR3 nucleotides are TGTGCCAGCAGCCTGACAGGGAACACTGAAGCTTTCTTT. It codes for CASSLTGNTEAFF. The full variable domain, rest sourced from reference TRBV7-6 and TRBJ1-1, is GAGVSQSPRYKVTKRGQDVALRCDPISGHVSLYWYRQALGQGPEFLTYFNYEAQQDKSGLPNDRFSAERPEGSISTLTIQRTEQRDSAMYRCASSLTGNTEAFFGQGTRLTVV.

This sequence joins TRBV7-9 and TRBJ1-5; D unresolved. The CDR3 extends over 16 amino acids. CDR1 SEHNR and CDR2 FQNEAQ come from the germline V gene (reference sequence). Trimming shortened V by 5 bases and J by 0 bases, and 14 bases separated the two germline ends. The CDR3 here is CASSLSSVLSNQPQHF. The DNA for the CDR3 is TGTGCCAGCAGCCTATCCTCGGTCCTTAGCAATCAGCCCCAGCATTTT.

In DNA, the CDR3 is TGTGCCAGCAGTGAAGCTTCCTATCTACTAAGACAGGGAAAGGATGGCTACACCTTC. It is translated as CASSEASYLLRQGKDGYTF. This chain uses TRBV6-1 with TRBJ1-2, with TRBD1 identical over 7 bases. V gave up 0 bases and J gave up 6 bases; unmatched junction bases: 19. The CDR3 totals 19 residues. The germline V gene encodes CDR1 MNHNS and CDR2 SASEGT.

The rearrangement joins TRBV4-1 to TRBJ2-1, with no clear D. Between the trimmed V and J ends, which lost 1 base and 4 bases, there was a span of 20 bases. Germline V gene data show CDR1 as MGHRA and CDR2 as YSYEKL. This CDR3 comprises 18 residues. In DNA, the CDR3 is TGCGCCAGCAGCCAAGTCCCGACGGGCACCTCGGCTTACAATGAGCAGTTCTTC. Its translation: CASSQVPTGTSAYNEQFF.

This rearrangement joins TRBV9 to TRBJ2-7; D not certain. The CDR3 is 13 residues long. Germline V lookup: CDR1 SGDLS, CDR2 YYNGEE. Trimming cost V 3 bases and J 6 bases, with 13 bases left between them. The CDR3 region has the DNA TGTGCCAGCAGCGGTCCACGTAGCCCCGAGCAGTACTTC. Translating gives CASSGPRSPEQYF.

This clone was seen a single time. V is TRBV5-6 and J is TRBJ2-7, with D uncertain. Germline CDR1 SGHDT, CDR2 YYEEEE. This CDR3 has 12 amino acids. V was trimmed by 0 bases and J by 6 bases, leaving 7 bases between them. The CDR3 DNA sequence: TGTGCCAGCAGCTTGGCCCGGGTCGAGCAGTACTTC. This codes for CASSLARVEQYF.

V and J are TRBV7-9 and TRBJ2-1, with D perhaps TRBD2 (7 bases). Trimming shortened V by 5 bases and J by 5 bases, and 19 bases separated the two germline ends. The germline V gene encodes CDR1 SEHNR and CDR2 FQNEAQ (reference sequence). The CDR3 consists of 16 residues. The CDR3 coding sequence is TGTGCCAGCAGCAGAATAAGGGGGGGTTTGGACAATGAGCAGTTCTTC. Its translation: CASSRIRGGLDNEQFF.

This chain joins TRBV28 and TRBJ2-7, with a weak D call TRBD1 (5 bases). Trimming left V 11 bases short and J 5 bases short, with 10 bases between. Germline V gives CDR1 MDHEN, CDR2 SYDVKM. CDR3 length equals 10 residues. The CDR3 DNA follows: TGTGCCGTAGGGGTCCACGAGCAGTACTTC. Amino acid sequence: CAVGVHEQYF.

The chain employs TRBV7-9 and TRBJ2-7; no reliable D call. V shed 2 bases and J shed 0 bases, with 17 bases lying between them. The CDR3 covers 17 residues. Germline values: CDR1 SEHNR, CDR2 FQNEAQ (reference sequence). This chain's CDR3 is CASSLSERTKSSYEQYF. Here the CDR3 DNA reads TGTGCCAGCAGCTTATCGGAGCGTACAAAGAGCTCCTACGAGCAGTACTTC.

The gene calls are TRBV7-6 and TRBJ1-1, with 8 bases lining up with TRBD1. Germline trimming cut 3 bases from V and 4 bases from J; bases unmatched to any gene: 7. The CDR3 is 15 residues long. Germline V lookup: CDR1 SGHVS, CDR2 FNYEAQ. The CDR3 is CASSLGGQGGTEAFF. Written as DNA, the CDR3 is TGTGCCAGCAGCTTGGGTGGACAGGGTGGCACTGAAGCTTTCTTT.

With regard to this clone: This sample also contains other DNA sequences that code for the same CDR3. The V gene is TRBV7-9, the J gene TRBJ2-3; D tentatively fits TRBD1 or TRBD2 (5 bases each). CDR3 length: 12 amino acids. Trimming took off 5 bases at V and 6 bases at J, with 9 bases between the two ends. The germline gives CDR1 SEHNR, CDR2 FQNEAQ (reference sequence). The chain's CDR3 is CASSLWGDTQYF. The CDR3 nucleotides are TGTGCCAGCAGCCTCTGGGGGGATACGCAGTATTTT.

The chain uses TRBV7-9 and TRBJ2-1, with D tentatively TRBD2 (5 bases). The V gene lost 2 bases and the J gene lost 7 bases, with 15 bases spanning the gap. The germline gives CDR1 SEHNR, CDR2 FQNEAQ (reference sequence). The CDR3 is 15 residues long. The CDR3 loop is CASSLSPGLMNEQFF. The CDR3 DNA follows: TGTGCCAGCAGCTTATCTCCGGGATTGATGAATGAGCAGTTCTTC. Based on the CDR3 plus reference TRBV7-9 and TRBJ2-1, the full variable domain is DTGVSQNPRHKITKRGQNVTFRCDPISEHNRLYWYRQTLGQGPEFLTYFQNEAQLEKSRLLSDRFSAERPKGSFSTLEIQRTEQGDSAMYLCASSLSPGLMNEQFFGPGTRLTVL.

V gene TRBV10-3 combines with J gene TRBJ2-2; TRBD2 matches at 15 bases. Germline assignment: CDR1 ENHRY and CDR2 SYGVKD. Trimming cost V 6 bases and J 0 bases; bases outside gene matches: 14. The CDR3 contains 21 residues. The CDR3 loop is CAIRGPGMGLAGGTNTGELFF. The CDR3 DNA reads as TGTGCCATCAGGGGACCCGGAATGGGACTAGCGGGAGGTACGAACACCGGGGAGCTGTTTTTT.

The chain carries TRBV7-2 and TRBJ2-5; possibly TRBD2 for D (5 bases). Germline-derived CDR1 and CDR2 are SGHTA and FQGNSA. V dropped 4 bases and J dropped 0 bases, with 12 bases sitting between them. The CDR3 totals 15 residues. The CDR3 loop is CASSYRPGNQETQYF. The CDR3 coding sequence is TGTGCCAGCAGCTATAGACCCGGGAACCAAGAGACCCAGTACTTC.

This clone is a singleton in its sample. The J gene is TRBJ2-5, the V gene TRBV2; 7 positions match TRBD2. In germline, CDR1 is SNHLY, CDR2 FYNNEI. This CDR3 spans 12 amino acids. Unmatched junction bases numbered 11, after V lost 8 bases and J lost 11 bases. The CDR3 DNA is TGTGCCAGCTCCCCGGGGGGTCCTCGGCAGTACTTC. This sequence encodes CASSPGGPRQYF.

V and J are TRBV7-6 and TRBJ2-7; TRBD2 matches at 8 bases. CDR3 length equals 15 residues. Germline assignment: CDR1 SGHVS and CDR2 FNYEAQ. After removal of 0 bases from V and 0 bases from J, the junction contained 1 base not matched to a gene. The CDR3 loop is CASSLAGTSSYEQYF. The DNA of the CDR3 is TGTGCCAGCAGCTTAGCCGGGACTAGCTCCTACGAGCAGTACTTC.

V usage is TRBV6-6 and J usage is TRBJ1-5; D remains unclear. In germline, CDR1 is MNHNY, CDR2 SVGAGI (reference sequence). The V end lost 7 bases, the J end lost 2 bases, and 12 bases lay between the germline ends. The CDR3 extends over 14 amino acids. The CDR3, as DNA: TGTGCCAGCACTAAGGGTTCGGGCAATCAGCCCCAGCATTTT. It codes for CASTKGSGNQPQHF.

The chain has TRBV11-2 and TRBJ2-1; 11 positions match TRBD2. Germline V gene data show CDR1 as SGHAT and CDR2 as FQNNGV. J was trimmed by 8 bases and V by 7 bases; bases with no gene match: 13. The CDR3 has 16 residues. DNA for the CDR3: TGTGCCAGCACCCCCTTCCCACTAGCGGGGGAGGATGAGCAGTTCTTC. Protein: CASTPFPLAGEDEQFF.

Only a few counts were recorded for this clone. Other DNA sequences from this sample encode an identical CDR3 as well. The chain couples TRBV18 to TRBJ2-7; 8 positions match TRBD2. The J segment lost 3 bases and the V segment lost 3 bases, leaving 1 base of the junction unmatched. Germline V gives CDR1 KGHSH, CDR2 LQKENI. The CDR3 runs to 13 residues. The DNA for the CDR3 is TGTGCCAGCTCACCCGGGACTAGCTACGAGCAGTACTTC. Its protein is CASSPGTSYEQYF.

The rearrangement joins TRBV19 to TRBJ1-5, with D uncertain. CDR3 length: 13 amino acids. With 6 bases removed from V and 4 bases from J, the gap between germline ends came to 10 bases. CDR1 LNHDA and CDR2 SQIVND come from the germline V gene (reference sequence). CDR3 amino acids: CASSLFGNQPQHF. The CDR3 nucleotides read TGTGCCAGTAGCTTATTCGGGAATCAGCCCCAGCATTTT.

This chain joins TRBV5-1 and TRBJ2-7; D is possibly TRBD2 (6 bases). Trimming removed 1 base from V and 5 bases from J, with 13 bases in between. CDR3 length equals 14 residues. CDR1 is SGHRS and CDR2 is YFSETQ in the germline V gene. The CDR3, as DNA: TGCGCCAGCAGCTTGTATGGGGGGTCTGACGAGCAGTACTTC. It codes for CASSLYGGSDEQYF. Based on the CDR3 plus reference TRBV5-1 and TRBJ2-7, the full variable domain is KAGVTQTPRYLIKTRGQQVTLSCSPISGHRSVSWYQQTPGQGLQFLFEYFSETQRNKGNFPGRFSGRQFSNSRSEMNVSTLELGDSALYLCASSLYGGSDEQYFGPGTRLTVT.

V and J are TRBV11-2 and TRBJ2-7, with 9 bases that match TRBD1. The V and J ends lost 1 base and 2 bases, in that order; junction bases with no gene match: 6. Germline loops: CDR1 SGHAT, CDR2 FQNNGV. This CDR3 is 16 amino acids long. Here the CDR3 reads CASSLGLGTGTYEQYF. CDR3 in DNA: TGTGCCAGCAGCTTAGGTCTCGGGACAGGGACCTACGAGCAGTACTTC. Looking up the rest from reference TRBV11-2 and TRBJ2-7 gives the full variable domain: EAGVAQSPRYKIIEKRQSVAFWCNPISGHATLYWYQQILGQGPKLLIQFQNNGVVDDSQLPKDRFSAERLKGVDSTLKIQPAKLEDSAVYLCASSLGLGTGTYEQYFGPGTRLTVT.

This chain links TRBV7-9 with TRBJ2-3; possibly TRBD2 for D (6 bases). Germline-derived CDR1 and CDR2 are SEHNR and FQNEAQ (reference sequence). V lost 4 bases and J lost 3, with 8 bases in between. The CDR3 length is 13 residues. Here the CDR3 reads CASSSGVTDTQYF. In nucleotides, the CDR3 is TGTGCCAGCAGCTCGGGAGTGACAGATACGCAGTATTTT.

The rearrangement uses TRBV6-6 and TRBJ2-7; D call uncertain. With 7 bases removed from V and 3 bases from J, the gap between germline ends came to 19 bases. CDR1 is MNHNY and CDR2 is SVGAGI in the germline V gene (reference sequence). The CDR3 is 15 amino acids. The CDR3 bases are TGTGCCAGCAAGGGTGAACTCCCAGTTTACTACGAGCAGTACTTC. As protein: CASKGELPVYYEQYF.

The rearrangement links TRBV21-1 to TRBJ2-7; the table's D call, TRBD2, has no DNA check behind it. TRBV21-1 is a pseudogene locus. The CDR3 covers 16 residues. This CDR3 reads CASNGTSGRDFHEQYF. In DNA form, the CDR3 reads TGTGCCAGTAACGGGACTAGCGGGAGGGACTTCCACGAGCAGTACTTC.

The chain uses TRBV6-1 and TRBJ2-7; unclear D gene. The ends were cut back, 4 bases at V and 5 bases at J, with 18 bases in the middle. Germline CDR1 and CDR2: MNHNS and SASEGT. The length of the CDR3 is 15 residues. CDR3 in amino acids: CASSALFPGKDEQYF. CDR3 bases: TGTGCCAGCAGTGCCCTGTTTCCGGGTAAGGACGAGCAGTACTTC.

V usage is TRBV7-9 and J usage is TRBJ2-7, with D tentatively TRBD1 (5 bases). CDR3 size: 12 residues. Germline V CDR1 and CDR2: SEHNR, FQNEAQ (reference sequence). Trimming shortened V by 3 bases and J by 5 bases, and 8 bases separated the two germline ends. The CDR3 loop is CASSFRQNEQYF. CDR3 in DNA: TGTGCCAGCAGCTTCCGACAGAACGAGCAGTACTTC. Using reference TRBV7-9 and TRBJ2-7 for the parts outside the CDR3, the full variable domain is DTGVSQNPRHKITKRGQNVTFRCDPISEHNRLYWYRQTLGQGPEFLTYFQNEAQLEKSRLLSDRFSAERPKGSFSTLEIQRTEQGDSAMYLCASSFRQNEQYFGPGTRLTVT.

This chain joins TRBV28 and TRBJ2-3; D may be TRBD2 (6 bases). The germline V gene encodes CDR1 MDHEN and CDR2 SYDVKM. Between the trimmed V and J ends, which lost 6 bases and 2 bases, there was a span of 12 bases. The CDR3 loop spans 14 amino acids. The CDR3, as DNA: TGTGCCAGCAGCAGGGACTTCCTCACAGATACGCAGTATTTT. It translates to CASSRDFLTDTQYF.